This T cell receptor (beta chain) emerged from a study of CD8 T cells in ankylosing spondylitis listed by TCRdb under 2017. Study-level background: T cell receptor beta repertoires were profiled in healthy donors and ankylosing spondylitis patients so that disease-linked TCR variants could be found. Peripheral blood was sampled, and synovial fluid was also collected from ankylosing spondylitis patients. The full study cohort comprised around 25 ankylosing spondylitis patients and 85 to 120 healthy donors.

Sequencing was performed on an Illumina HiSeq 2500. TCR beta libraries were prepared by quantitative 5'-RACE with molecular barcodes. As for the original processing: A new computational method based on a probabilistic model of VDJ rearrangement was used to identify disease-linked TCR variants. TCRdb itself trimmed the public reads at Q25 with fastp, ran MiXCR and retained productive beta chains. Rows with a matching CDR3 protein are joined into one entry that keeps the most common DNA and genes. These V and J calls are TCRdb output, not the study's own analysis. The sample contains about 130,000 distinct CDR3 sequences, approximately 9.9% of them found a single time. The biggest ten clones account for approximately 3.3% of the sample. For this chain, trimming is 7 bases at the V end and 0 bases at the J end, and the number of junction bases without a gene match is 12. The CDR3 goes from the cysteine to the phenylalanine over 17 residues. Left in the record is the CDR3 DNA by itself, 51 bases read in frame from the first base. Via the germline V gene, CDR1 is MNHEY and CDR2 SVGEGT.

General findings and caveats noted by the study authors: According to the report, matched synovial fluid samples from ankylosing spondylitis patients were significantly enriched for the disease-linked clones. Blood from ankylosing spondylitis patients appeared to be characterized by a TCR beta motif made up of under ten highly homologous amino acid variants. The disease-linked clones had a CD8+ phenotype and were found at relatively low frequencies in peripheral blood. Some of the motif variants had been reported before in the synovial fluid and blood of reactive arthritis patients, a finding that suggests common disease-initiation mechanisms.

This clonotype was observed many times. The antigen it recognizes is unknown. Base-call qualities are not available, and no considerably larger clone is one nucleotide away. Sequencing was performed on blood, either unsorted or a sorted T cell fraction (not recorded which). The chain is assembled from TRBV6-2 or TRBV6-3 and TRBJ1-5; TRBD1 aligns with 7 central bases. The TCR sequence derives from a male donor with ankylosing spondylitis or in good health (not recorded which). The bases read TGTGCCAGCACTGAACGGACAGGAGGCGTTAGCAATCAGCCCCAGCATTTT. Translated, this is CASTERTGGVSNQPQHF.